In its sample, the clone carrying this T cell receptor (beta chain) was seen a few times. What it binds is not known. The sample originates from a study of identical twins. Per germline, CDR1 DFQATT and CDR2 SNEGSKA (reference sequence). The CDR3 consists of 13 residues. V was shortened by 6 bases and J by 4 bases, with 15 bases between the two germline ends. TCRdb re-derived calls from the 5' RACE reads in MiXCR, one entry per CDR3 protein. Altogether around 480,000 distinct CDR3 sequences are present, approximately 14% being singletons, with the ten largest covering about 0.52%. General study results and limits: Cross-sectional statistics underpinned the conclusions; the same donors were not followed. Models predicted less out-of-frame TCR alpha sharing in monozygotic twins than was found. Invariant populations such as MAIT and iNKT cells could partly muddle zero-insertion analyses.

The data also belong to a second study, concerning yellow fever vaccine responses in identical twins.

Sample: CD4+ T cells sorted from blood. The chain is built from TRBV20-1 and TRBJ2-5, with D unclear. The receptor's source is a woman between 18 and 29 years old in good health. The CDR3 loop reads CSASRTVGETQYF. The DNA of the CDR3 is TGCAGTGCCTCCCGGACGGTAGGAGAGACCCAGTACTTC.